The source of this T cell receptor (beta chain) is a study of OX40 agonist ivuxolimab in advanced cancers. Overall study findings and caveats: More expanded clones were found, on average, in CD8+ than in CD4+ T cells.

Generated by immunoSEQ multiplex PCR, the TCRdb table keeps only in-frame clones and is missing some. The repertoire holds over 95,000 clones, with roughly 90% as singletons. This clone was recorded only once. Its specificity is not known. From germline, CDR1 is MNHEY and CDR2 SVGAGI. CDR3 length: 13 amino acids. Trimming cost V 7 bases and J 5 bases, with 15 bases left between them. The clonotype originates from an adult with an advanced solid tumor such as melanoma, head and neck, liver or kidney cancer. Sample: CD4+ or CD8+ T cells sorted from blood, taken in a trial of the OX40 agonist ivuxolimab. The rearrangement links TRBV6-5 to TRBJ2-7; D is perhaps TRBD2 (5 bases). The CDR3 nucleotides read TGTGCCAGCACCGCGGGCCCGTGGGACGAGCAGTACTTC. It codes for CASTAGPWDEQYF.